This TCR beta chain appears in the sequencing data of a study of human T cells and chemical hapten exposure. Study context: DPC (0.01%) was patch tested on the upper back and read at 6 days. Study-wide findings and caveats: There was a positive correlation between PT1 expanded TCR counts and patch test score.

Note on this clonotype: Its antigen is as yet unknown.

The germline CDR1 and CDR2 sequences are SGHTA and FQGNSA. The CDR3 has 14 amino acids. Trimming took off 1 base at V and 5 bases at J, with 8 bases between the two ends. TCRdb passed the RACE reads through MiXCR, listing each CDR3 protein once. This table has approximately 90,000 distinct CDR3 sequences, about 11% appearing once. Time point meaning: patch test 2, 6 weeks after DPC sensitization. Treatment described: therapeutic diphenylcyclopropenone sensitization with weekly scalp DPC. Extraction of total RNA was performed on unfractionated whole blood. This receptor was taken from a man aged 35 to 55 with alopecia areata. Some clones in this sample may be carry-over from other donors' samples. Sequenced here: whole blood, sampled in connection with sensitization to the hapten diphenylcyclopropenone (DPC). The rearrangement uses TRBV7-2 and TRBJ2-2; unclear D gene. In DNA, the CDR3 is TGTGCCAGCAGCTTAGTAGAAGTGACCGGGGAGCTGTTTTTT. This translates into CASSLVEVTGELFF. The complete variable domain, with remaining parts taken from reference TRBV7-2 and TRBJ2-2, reads GAGVSQSPSNKVTEKGKDVELRCDPISGHTALYWYRQSLGQGLEFLIYFQGNSAPDKSGLPSDRFSAERTGGSVSTLTIQRTQQEDSAVYLCASSLVEVTGELFFGEGSRLTVL.